These 14 T cell receptor beta chains share one sample of origin, sequenced in a study of blood T cell repertoires in COVID-19. The table came from immunoSEQ multiplex PCR; TCRdb's copy has only in-frame clones and leaves some out. The sample has 80,000 to 95,000 clones; 86% are singletons. Sequencing used peripheral blood. Every receptor here comes from a man in his forties or fifties with active or convalescent COVID-19.

The V and J genes are TRBV5-1 and TRBJ2-1; TRBD2 matches 11 bases. The CDR3 covers 14 residues. Germline assignment: CDR1 SGHRS and CDR2 YFSETQ. The J segment lost 7 bases and the V segment lost 5 bases, leaving 5 bases of the junction unmatched. The CDR3 DNA is TGCGCCAGCAGACGGGTAGCGGGAGGGAATGAGCAGTTCTTC. Encoded protein: CASRRVAGGNEQFF.

The chain combines TRBV2 with TRBJ2-3, with TRBD2 matching 7 bases. The CDR3 consists of 14 residues. The ends lost 5 bases at V and 1 base at J; junction bases unmatched: 3. Germline loops: CDR1 SNHLY, CDR2 FYNNEI. The DNA for the CDR3 is TGTGCCAGCAGTCAAGGACTAGGCACAGATACGCAGTATTTT. It yields the protein CASSQGLGTDTQYF.

The chain carries TRBV5-1 and TRBJ2-1, with D possibly matching TRBD2 (6 bases). The CDR3 is 19 amino acids. Trimming took off 0 bases at V and 4 bases at J, with 23 bases between the two ends. Germline V gene data show CDR1 as SGHRS and CDR2 as YFSETQ. CDR3 DNA: TGCGCCAGCAGCTTGGCCATTTCCCACCTAGCGCGAAAATACAATGAGCAGTTCTTC. This gives the protein CASSLAISHLARKYNEQFF.

This chain connects TRBV30 to TRBJ2-1, with TRBD1 matching over 8 bases. The V gene's germline CDR1 is GTSNPN and CDR2 SVGIG (reference sequence). This CDR3 is built from 15 residues. V dropped 0 bases and J dropped 5; count of bases not matched to a gene: 6. CDR3: CAWSVRRGPNNEQFF. CDR3 bases: TGTGCCTGGAGTGTACGCAGGGGGCCCAACAATGAGCAGTTCTTC.

The genes are TRBV21-1 and TRBJ2-3; the table calls TRBD1, which could not be checked here. TRBV21-1 is reported as a pseudogene. The CDR3 is 15 amino acids. The CDR3 loop reads CASSRTGQVSDTQYF. CDR3 DNA sequence: TGTGCCAGCAGCAGAACGGGACAGGTCTCGGATACGCAGTATTTT.

This clone was recorded only once. V usage is TRBV7-8 and J usage is TRBJ2-7; D remains ambiguous. Looked up from germline, CDR1 is SGHVS and CDR2 is FQNEAQ. The germline V and J ends were trimmed by 5 bases and 0 bases, with 11 bases remaining between them. This CDR3 comprises 14 residues. The chain's CDR3 is CASSVLSSSYEQYF. The CDR3 DNA reads TGTGCCAGCAGCGTCTTATCGAGCTCCTACGAGCAGTACTTC.

The V and J genes are TRBV18 and TRBJ1-4; weak D call: TRBD1 (5 bases). V was pared by 0 bases and J by 4 bases, with 21 bases between. Looked up from germline, CDR1 is KGHSH and CDR2 is LQKENI. This CDR3 has 19 amino acids. CDR3 residues: CASSPPAGTKGSHNEKLFF. The CDR3 DNA reads as TGTGCCAGCTCACCACCGGCCGGAACTAAGGGGTCCCATAATGAAAAACTGTTTTTT.

J is TRBJ1-2 and V is TRBV9; D perhaps matches TRBD1 (6 bases). The V gene lost 3 bases and the J gene lost 4 bases, with 13 bases spanning the gap. In germline, CDR1 is SGDLS, CDR2 YYNGEE. There are 14 residues in the CDR3. CDR3 sequence reads: CASSAQQGVYGYTF. The CDR3 DNA is TGTGCCAGCAGCGCACAACAGGGCGTCTATGGCTACACCTTC.

The chain employs TRBV2 and TRBJ1-1, with a tentative D call TRBD1 (5 bases). Germline V gives CDR1 SNHLY, CDR2 FYNNEI. V gave up 5 bases and J gave up 6 bases, with 10 bases separating them. This CDR3 has 12 amino acids. Written as DNA, the CDR3 is TGTGCCAGCAGTCGGGGGGAACCTGAAGCTTTCTTT. The encoded protein is CASSRGEPEAFF.

J is TRBJ2-3 and V is TRBV5-5, with D perhaps matching TRBD2 (7 bases). Trimming stripped 4 bases from V and 5 bases from J, with 17 bases between. CDR3 length equals 15 residues. From germline, CDR1 is SGHKS and CDR2 YYEKEE (reference sequence). CDR3 in DNA: TGTGCCAGCAGCCTGTTCGGGGGGCTAGGAGATACGCAGTATTTT. This translates into CASSLFGGLGDTQYF.

V usage is TRBV5-1 and J usage is TRBJ2-5, with D uncertain. V was cut by 0 bases and J by 9 bases, with 18 bases left in between. The CDR3 has 15 residues. Germline V gene sequence: CDR1 SGHRS, CDR2 YFSETQ. The CDR3 loop is CASSLEVSTRAAQYF. In DNA form, the CDR3 reads TGCGCCAGCAGCTTGGAGGTTAGCACAAGAGCAGCCCAGTACTTC.

The chain recombines TRBV19 with TRBJ1-5; no definite D call. Germline V lookup: CDR1 LNHDA, CDR2 SQIVND (reference sequence). This CDR3 comprises 12 residues. V shed 8 bases and J shed 0 bases, with 5 bases lying between them. The CDR3 DNA sequence: TGTGCCAGTGCCTATAGCAATCAGCCCCAGCATTTT. Translation: CASAYSNQPQHF.

The CDR3 region is CASSLDRAGGPNEQFF. For the CDR3, the DNA is TGCGCCAGCAGCTTGGATCGGGCGGGAGGGCCCAATGAGCAGTTCTTC. The chain links TRBV5-1 to TRBJ2-1; TRBD2 matches 9 bases. Germline lookup yields CDR1 SGHRS and CDR2 YFSETQ. J was trimmed by 6 bases and V by 0 bases; bases with no gene match: 7. The CDR3 is made up of 16 amino acids. The complete variable domain, with remaining parts taken from reference TRBV5-1 and TRBJ2-1, reads KAGVTQTPRYLIKTRGQQVTLSCSPISGHRSVSWYQQTPGQGLQFLFEYFSETQRNKGNFPGRFSGRQFSNSRSEMNVSTLELGDSALYLCASSLDRAGGPNEQFFGPGTRLTVL.

The chain employs TRBV30 and TRBJ1-2; D is possibly TRBD1 (6 bases). With 4 bases removed from V and 5 bases from J, the gap between germline ends came to 20 bases. The CDR3 extends over 15 amino acids. The germline V gene has CDR1 GTSNPN and CDR2 SVGIG (reference sequence). DNA of the CDR3: TGTGCCTGGACCCACTTGGGGGGGGCCCGGTATGGCTACACCTTC. Its protein product is CAWTHLGGARYGYTF.